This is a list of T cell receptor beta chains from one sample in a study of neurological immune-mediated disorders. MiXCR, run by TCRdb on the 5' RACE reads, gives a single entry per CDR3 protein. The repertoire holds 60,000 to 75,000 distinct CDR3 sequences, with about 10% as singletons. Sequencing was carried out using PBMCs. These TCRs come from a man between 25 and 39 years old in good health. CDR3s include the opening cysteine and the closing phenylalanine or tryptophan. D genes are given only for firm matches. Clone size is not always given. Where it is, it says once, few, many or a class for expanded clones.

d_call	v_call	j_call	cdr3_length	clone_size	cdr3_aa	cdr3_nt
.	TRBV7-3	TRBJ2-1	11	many	CASSKDNEQFF	TGTGCCAGCAGCAAGGACAATGAGCAGTTCTTC
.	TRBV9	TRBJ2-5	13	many	CASSRLPRETQYF	TGTGCCAGCAGCCGCCTCCCAAGAGAGACCCAGTACTTC
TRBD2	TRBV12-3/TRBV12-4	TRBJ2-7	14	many	CASTIVAGAGEQYF	TGTGCCAGCACCATTGTGGCGGGAGCCGGCGAGCAGTACTTC
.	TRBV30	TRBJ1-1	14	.	CAWRVGTRGTEAFF	TGTGCCTGGAGGGTTGGGACTCGGGGCACTGAAGCTTTCTTT
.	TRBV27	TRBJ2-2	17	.	CASSLFPRGGRAGELFF	TGTGCCAGCAGCCTGTTCCCGAGGGGGGGCAGGGCCGGGGAGCTGTTTTTT
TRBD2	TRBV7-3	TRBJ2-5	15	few	CASSSAGGLQETQYF	TGTGCCAGCAGCTCAGCGGGAGGGCTTCAAGAGACCCAGTACTTC
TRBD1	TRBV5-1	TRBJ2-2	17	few	CASSLAPGQANTGELFF	TGCGCCAGCAGCTTGGCCCCAGGACAGGCTAACACCGGGGAGCTGTTTTTT
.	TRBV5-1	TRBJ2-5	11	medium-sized	CASSLEETQYF	TGCGCCAGCAGCTTGGAAGAGACCCAGTACTTC
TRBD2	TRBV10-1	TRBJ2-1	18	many	CASSESNGWTSGNNEQFF	TGCGCCAGCAGTGAGTCTAATGGGTGGACTAGCGGGAACAATGAGCAGTTCTTC
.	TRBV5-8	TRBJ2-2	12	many	CASSLWTGELFF	TGTGCCAGCAGCTTGTGGACCGGGGAGCTGTTTTTT
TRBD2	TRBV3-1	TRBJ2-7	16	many	CASSQVTGTSSYEQYF	TGTGCCAGCAGCCAAGTCACGGGGACTAGCTCCTACGAGCAGTACTTC
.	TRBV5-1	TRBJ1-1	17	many	CASNKGGGGLPDLGAFF	TGCGCCAGCAACAAAGGCGGGGGCGGCCTCCCCGACCTAGGAGCTTTCTTT
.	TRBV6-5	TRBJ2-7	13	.	CASRAGGYYEQYF	TGTGCCAGCAGAGCGGGCGGCTACTACGAGCAGTACTTC
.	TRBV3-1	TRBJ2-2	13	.	CASSPEGHGELFF	TGTGCCAGCAGCCCCGAGGGGCACGGGGAGCTATTTTTT
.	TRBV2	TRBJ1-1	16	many	CASSDYRATRNTEAFF	TGTGCCAGCAGTGACTACAGGGCTACCAGGAACACTGAAGCTTTCTTT
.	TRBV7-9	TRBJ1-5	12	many	CASSLVTQPQHF	TGTGCCAGCAGCTTAGTGACTCAGCCCCAGCATTTT